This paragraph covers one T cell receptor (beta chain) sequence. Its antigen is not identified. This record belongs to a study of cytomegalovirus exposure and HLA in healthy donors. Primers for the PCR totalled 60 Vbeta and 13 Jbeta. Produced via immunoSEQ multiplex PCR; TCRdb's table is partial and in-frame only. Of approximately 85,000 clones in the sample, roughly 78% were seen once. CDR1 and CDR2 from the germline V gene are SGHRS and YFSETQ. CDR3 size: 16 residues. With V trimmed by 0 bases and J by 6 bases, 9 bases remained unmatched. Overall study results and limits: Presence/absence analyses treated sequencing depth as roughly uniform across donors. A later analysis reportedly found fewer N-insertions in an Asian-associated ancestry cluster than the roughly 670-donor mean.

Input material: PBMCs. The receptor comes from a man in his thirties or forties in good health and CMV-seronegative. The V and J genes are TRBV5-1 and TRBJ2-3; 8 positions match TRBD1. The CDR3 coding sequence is TGCGCCAGCAGCTTGGGACAGGGGTTGCACACCGATACGCAGTATTTT. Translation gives CASSLGQGLHTDTQYF. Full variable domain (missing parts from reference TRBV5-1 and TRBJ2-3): KAGVTQTPRYLIKTRGQQVTLSCSPISGHRSVSWYQQTPGQGLQFLFEYFSETQRNKGNFPGRFSGRQFSNSRSEMNVSTLELGDSALYLCASSLGQGLHTDTQYFGPGTRLTVL.